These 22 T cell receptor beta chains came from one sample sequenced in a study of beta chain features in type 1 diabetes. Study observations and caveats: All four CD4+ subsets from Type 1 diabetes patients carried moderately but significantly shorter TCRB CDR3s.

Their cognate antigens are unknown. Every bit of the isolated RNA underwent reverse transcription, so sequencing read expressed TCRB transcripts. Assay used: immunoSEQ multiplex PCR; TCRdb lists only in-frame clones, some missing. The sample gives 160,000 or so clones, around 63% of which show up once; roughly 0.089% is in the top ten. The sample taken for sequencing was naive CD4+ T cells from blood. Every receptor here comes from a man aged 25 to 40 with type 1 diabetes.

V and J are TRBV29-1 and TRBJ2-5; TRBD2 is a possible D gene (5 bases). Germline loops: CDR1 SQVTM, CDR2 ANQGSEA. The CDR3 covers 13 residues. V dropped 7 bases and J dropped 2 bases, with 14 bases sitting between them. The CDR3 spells CSARWEIQETQYF. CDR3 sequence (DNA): TGCAGCGCCCGATGGGAGATTCAAGAGACCCAGTACTTC.

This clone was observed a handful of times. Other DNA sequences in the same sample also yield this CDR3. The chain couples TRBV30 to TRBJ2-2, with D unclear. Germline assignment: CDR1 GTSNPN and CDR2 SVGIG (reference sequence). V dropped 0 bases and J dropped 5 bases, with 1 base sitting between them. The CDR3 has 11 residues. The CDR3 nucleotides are TGTGCCTGGAGTGTTACCGGGGAGCTGTTTTTT. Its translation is CAWSVTGELFF.

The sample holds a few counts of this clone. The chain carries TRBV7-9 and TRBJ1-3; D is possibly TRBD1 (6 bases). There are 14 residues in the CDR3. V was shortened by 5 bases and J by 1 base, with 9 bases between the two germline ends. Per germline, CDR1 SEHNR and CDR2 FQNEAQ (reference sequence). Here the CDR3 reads CASSVGQSGNTIYF. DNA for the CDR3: TGTGCCAGCAGCGTCGGACAGTCTGGAAACACCATATATTTT. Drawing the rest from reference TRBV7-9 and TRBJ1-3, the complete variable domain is DTGVSQNPRHKITKRGQNVTFRCDPISEHNRLYWYRQTLGQGPEFLTYFQNEAQLEKSRLLSDRFSAERPKGSFSTLEIQRTEQGDSAMYLCASSVGQSGNTIYFGEGSWLTVV.

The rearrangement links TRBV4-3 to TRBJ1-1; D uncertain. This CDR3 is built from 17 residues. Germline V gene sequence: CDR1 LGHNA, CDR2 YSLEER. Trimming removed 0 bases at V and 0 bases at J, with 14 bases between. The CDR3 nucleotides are TGCGCCAGCAGCCAAGATAGGTTAGCAGCCATGAACACTGAAGCTTTCTTT. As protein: CASSQDRLAAMNTEAFF.

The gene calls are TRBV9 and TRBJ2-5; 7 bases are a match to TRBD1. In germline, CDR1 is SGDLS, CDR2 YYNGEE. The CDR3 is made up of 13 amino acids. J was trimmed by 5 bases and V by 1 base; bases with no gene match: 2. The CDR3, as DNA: TGTGCCAGCAGCGTAACAGGGGCCGAGACCCAGTACTTC. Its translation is CASSVTGAETQYF.

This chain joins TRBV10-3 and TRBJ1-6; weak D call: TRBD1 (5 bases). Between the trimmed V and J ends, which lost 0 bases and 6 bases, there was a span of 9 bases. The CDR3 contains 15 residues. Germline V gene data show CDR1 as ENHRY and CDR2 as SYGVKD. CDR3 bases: TGTGCCATCAGTGAGTCGGGGGGGTCTAATTCACCCCTCCACTTT. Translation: CAISESGGSNSPLHF.

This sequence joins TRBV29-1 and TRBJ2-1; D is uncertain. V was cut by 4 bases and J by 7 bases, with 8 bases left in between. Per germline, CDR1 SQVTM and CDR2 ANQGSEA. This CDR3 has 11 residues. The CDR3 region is CSVGLGNEQFF. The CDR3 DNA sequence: TGCAGCGTTGGCTTAGGGAATGAGCAGTTCTTC.

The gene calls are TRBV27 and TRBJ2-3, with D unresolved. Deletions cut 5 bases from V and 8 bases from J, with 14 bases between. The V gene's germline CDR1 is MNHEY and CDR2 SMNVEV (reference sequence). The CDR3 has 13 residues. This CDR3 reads CASSDAKLGTQYF. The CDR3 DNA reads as TGTGCCAGCAGTGACGCCAAGTTAGGTACGCAGTATTTT.

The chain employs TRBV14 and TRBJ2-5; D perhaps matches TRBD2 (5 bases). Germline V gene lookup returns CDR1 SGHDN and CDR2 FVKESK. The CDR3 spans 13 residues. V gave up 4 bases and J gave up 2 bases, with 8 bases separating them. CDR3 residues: CASSPWTQETQYF. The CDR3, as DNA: TGTGCCAGCAGCCCCTGGACTCAAGAGACCCAGTACTTC.

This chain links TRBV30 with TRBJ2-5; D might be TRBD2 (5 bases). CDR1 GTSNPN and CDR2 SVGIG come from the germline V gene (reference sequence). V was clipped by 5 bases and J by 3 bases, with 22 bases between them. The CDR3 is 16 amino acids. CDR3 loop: CAWSLGSQLTKETQYF. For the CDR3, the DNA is TGTGCCTGGTCCCTAGGGAGTCAGTTGACCAAAGAGACCCAGTACTTC.

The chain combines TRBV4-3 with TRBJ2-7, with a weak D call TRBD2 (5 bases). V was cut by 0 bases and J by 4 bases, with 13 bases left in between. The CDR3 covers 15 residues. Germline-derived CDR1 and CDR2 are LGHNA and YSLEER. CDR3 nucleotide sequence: TGCGCCAGCAGCCAAGATAGTGGGAGAATATACGAGCAGTACTTC. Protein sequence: CASSQDSGRIYEQYF.

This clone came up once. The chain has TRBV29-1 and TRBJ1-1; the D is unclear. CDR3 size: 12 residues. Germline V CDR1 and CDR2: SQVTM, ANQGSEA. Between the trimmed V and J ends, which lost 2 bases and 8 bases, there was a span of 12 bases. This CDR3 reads CSVEQGGAEAFF. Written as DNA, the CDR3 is TGCAGCGTTGAACAAGGTGGAGCCGAAGCTTTCTTT. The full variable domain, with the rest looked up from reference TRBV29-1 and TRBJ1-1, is SAVISQKPSRDICQRGTSLTIQCQVDSQVTMMFWYRQQPGQSLTLIATANQGSEATYESGFVIDKFPISRPNLTFSTLTVSNMSPEDSSIYLCSVEQGGAEAFFGQGTRLTVV.

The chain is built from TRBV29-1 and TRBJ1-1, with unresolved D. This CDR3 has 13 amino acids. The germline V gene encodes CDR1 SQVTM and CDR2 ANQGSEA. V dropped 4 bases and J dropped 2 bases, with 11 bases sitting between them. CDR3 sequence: CSVVRVRNTEAFF. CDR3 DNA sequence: TGCAGCGTTGTAAGGGTCCGAAACACTGAAGCTTTCTTT.

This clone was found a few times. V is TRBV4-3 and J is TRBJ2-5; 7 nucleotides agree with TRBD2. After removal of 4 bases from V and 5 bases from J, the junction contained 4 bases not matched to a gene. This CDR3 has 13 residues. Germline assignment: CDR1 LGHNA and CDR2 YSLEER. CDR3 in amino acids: CASSLAGRETQYF. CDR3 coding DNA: TGCGCCAGCAGCCTGGCCGGGAGGGAGACCCAGTACTTC.

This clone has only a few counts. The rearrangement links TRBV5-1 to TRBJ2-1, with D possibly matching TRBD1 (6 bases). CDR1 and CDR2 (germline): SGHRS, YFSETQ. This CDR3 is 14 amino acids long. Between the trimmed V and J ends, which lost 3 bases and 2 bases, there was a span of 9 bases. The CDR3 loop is CASSSRGPYNEQFF. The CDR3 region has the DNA TGCGCCAGCAGCTCCAGGGGCCCCTACAATGAGCAGTTCTTC.

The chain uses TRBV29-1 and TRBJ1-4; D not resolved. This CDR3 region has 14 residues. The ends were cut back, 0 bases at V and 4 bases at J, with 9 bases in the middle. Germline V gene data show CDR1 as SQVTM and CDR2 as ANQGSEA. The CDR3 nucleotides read TGCAGCGTTGAAGATCGGGCGCTTAATGAAAAACTGTTTTTT. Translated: CSVEDRALNEKLFF.

CDR3 protein: CAWSYASGSADTQYF. CDR3 nucleotides: TGTGCCTGGAGCTATGCTAGCGGGTCTGCAGATACGCAGTATTTT. The chain is built from TRBV30 and TRBJ2-3; 8 positions match TRBD2. Per the germline V gene, CDR1 is GTSNPN and CDR2 is SVGIG (reference sequence). J was trimmed by 4 bases and V by 3 bases; bases with no gene match: 9. This CDR3 region has 15 residues.

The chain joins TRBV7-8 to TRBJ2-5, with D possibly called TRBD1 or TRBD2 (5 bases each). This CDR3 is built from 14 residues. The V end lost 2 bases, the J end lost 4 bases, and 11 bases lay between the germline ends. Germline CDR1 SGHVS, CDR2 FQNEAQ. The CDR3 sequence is CASSLRGVGETQYF. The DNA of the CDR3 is TGTGCCAGCAGCTTAAGGGGAGTCGGAGAGACCCAGTACTTC. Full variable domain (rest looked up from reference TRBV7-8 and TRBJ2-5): GAGVSQSPRYKVAKRGQDVALRCDPISGHVSLFWYQQALGQGPEFLTYFQNEAQLDKSGLPSDRFFAERPEGSVSTLKIQRTQQEDSAVYLCASSLRGVGETQYFGPGTRLLVL.

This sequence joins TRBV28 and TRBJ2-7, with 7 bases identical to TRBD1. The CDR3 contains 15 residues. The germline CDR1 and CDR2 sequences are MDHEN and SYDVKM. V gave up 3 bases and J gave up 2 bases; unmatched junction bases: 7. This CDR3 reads CASSLLQQGTYEQYF. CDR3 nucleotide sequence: TGTGCCAGCAGTTTGCTCCAACAGGGGACCTACGAGCAGTACTTC.

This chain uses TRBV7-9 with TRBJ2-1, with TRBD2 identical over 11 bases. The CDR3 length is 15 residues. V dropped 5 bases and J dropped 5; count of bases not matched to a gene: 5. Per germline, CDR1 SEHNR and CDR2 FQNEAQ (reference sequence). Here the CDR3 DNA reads TGTGCCAGCAGCACGACTAGCGGGGTGCACAATGAGCAGTTCTTC. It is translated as CASSTTSGVHNEQFF.

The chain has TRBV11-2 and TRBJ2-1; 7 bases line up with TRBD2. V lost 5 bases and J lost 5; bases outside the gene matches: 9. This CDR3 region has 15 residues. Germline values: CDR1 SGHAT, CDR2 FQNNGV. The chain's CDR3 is CASSPLRGGNNEQFF. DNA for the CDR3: TGTGCCAGCAGCCCCCTGCGGGGAGGGAACAATGAGCAGTTCTTC.

DNA of the CDR3: TGTGCCAGCAGCGTCCGGGGGGTCCAAGAGACCCAGTACTTC. The encoded protein is CASSVRGVQETQYF. The J gene is TRBJ2-5, the V gene TRBV9; the match to TRBD2 covers 7 bases. CDR1 and CDR2 from the germline V gene are SGDLS and YYNGEE. This CDR3 is built from 14 residues. The V segment lost 2 bases and the J segment 1 base; nucleotides outside the gene matches: 2.